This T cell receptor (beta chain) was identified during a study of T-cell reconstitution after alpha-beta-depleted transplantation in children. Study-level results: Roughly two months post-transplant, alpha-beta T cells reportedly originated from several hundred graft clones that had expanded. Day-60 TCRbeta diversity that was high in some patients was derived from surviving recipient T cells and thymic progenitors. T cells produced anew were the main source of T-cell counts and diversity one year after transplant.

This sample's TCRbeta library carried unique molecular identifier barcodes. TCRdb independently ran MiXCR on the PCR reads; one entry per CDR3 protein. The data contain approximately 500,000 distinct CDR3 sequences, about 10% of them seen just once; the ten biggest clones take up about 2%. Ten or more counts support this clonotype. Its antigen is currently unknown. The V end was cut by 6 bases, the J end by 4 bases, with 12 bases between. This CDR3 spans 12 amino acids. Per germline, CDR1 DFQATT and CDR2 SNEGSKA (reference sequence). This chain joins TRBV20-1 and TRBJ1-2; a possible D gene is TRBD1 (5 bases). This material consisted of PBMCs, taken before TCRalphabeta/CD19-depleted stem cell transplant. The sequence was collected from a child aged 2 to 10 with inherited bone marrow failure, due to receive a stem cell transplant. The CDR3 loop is CSAPLGPYGYTF. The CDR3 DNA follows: TGCAGTGCCCCGCTGGGGCCCTATGGCTACACCTTC.